This T cell receptor (beta chain) emerged from a study of identical twins. Unique molecular identifiers were present on the cDNA, which also gained a universal primer site by template switching. TCRdb ran MiXCR on the 5' RACE reads and lists one entry per CDR3 protein. This sample yields some 560,000 distinct CDR3 sequences, of which more than 9% are seen a single time; 2.5% to 3.5% belongs to the top ten. This clonotype was observed at least ten times. The target antigen is unknown. Healthy Caucasians provided all donations. Study-level results: Insertions were fewer in abundant cord blood beta clonotypes, whereas memory repertoires showed none of this pattern. It was out-of-frame TCR alpha sharing in monozygotic twins that models underestimated.

These data also featured in a second study, about yellow fever vaccine responses in identical twins.

The specimen sequenced was PBMCs. The receptor's source is a woman younger than 35 in good health.

In nucleotides, the CDR3 is TGCAGCGTCATCGATATACAGGGAATCTACGAGCAGTACTTC. It encodes CSVIDIQGIYEQYF. The V gene is TRBV29-1, the J gene TRBJ2-7; the D gene is possibly TRBD1 (6 bases). Looked up from germline, CDR1 is SQVTM and CDR2 is ANQGSEA. The CDR3 sequence is 14 residues long. Trimming took off 6 bases at V and 3 bases at J, with 18 bases between the two ends.